Listed below are T cell receptor beta chains from one sample, sequenced in a study of blood T cells in healthy people across ages. Using its own MiXCR run on the 5' RACE reads, TCRdb lists one record per CDR3 protein. The sample includes 1.2 million to 1.5 million distinct CDR3 sequences, around two fifths of them seen just once. The source material was blood. Receptors were obtained from a woman under 30 in good health. Both conserved end residues are part of each CDR3. A D gene is named only where the DNA matches it firmly. Clone sizes are given selectively: once, few, many, or a class where the clone is expanded.

V: TRBV29-1
J: TRBJ1-2
size: -
D: -
DNA: TGCAGCGTTGAAGGGCTCTCGTCTCTGAATGGCTACACCTTC
CDR3: CSVEGLSSLNGYTF

V: TRBV29-1
J: TRBJ1-5
size: few
D: -
DNA: TGCAGCGTTGAAAACGGGGGGTTGCAGCCCAATCAGCCCCAGCATTTT
CDR3: CSVENGGLQPNQPQHF

V: TRBV27
J: TRBJ2-1
size: few
D: -
DNA: TGTGCCAGCAGTTTCCTAGACAGGCAGCAGTTCTTC
CDR3: CASSFLDRQQFF

V: TRBV2
J: TRBJ1-1
size: few
D: -
DNA: TGTGCCAGCAGGAGGGAAGGAGGCACTGAAGCTTTCTTT
CDR3: CASRREGGTEAFF

V: TRBV27
J: TRBJ1-1
size: many
D: -
DNA: TGTGCCAGCAGTGTAGGGAGAACCGGGTTGAACACTGAAGCTTTCTTT
CDR3: CASSVGRTGLNTEAFF

V: TRBV5-1
J: TRBJ2-1
size: -
D: TRBD1
DNA: TGCGCCAGCAGCTCGGGCCGGGACAGACCTCACCGTGAGCAGTTCTTC
CDR3: CASSSGRDRPHREQFF

V: TRBV4-2
J: TRBJ2-5
size: few
D: -
DNA: TGTGCCAGCAGCTCCGTGGCGGGGACCCAAGAGACCCAGTACTTC
CDR3: CASSSVAGTQETQYF

V: TRBV12-3/TRBV12-4
J: TRBJ1-5
size: -
D: -
DNA: TGTGCCAGCAGTTTAAGTCGAGGGGACCAGCCCCAGCATTTT
CDR3: CASSLSRGDQPQHF

V: TRBV7-8
J: TRBJ1-5
size: -
D: TRBD1
DNA: TGTGCCAGCAGCAGACGGGACAGTCTCAATCAGCCCCAGCATTTT
CDR3: CASSRRDSLNQPQHF

V: TRBV7-9
J: TRBJ1-5
size: -
D: TRBD1
DNA: TGTGCCAGCAGCTTAGCGGACAGGGGACATCAGCCCCAGCATTTT
CDR3: CASSLADRGHQPQHF

V: TRBV2
J: TRBJ2-3
size: few
D: TRBD2
DNA: TGTGCCAGCGAGACTAGCGGGGGGGGAGATACGCAGTATTTT
CDR3: CASETSGGGDTQYF

V: TRBV29-1
J: TRBJ2-7
size: -
D: TRBD2
DNA: TGCAGCGTTGATAGGGCGGGAGGCTCCTACAATGAGCAGTACTTC
CDR3: CSVDRAGGSYNEQYF

V: TRBV20-1
J: TRBJ2-5
size: -
D: -
DNA: TGCAGTGCACCTGTGGGGGTCCAAGAGACCCAGTACTTC
CDR3: CSAPVGVQETQYF

V: TRBV27
J: TRBJ1-6
size: -
D: TRBD1
DNA: TGTGCCAGCAGTTTATTAGGGGGCTCTAAATCACCCCTCCACTTT
CDR3: CASSLLGGSKSPLHF

V: TRBV29-1
J: TRBJ2-7
size: many
D: TRBD2
DNA: TGCAGCGCCCCCGGATTGACTAGCAAGTACTTC
CDR3: CSAPGLTSKYF

V: TRBV29-1
J: TRBJ1-1
size: few
D: -
DNA: TGCAGCGCCGCGGCGGGGACTGAAGCTTTCTTT
CDR3: CSAAAGTEAFF

V: TRBV29-1
J: TRBJ1-1
size: once
D: -
DNA: TGCAGCGTTGAAGATCCCGACGGTACTGAAGCTTTCTTT
CDR3: CSVEDPDGTEAFF

V: TRBV6-1
J: TRBJ2-7
size: few
D: TRBD1
DNA: TGTGCCAGCATCCAGGGGGTGATAGGGACAAAATCCTCCTACGAGCAGTACTTC
CDR3: CASIQGVIGTKSSYEQYF

V: TRBV6-5
J: TRBJ1-1
size: -
D: -
DNA: TGTGCCAACACCTCTCCCTGGGGGGCAGGGGACACTGAAGCTTTCTTT
CDR3: CANTSPWGAGDTEAFF

V: TRBV6-1
J: TRBJ1-4
size: -
D: TRBD1
DNA: TGTGCCAGCAGCCCGGGACAGGGGGCACCGTCGGCTAATGAAAAACTGTTTTTT
CDR3: CASSPGQGAPSANEKLFF

V: TRBV12-3/TRBV12-4
J: TRBJ2-4
size: -
D: TRBD2
DNA: TGTGCCAGCAGTCCACTAGCGGGAGCGACCAAAAACATTCGGTACTTC
CDR3: CASSPLAGATKNIRYF

V: TRBV20-1
J: TRBJ2-7
size: -
D: TRBD1
DNA: TGCAGTGCTAGAGAATTTCCGGGACAGGGGTCCTACGAGCAGTACTTC
CDR3: CSAREFPGQGSYEQYF